This passage covers 32 T cell receptor beta chains from one sample sequenced in a study of T cells in women clearing cervical HPV infection. Sequenced by immunoSEQ multiplex PCR; TCRdb stores in-frame clones only, minus some. This sample's clone table lists 15,000 or so clones. The source material was blood buffy coat. The receptors derive from a woman aged 18 to 69 with a cervical HPV16 infection that either progressed to CIN3+ or cleared (not recorded which).

This clone shows up as medium-sized by frequency. The read terminates 3 residues before the CDR3 end, so the remaining end is supplied by the germline J gene. The chain employs TRBV19 and TRBJ2-3; no firm D call. CDR1 and CDR2 (germline): LNHDA, SQIVND (reference sequence). The CDR3 loop spans 13 amino acids. V lost 10 bases to trimming and J lost 0 bases, with 11 bases between them. CDR3 loop: CATSRPSTDTQYF. CDR3 DNA (partial): TGTGCCACCTCAAGGCCAAGCACAGATACG. Drawing the rest from reference TRBV19 and TRBJ2-3, the complete variable domain is DGGITQSPKYLFRKEGQNVTLSCEQNLNHDAMYWYRQDPGQGLRLIYYSQIVNDFQKGDIAEGYSVSREKKESFPLTVTSAQKNPTAFYLCATSRPSTDTQYFGPGTRLTVL.

With respect to this clone: The read is 3 residues too short to cover the CDR3 end, so that end is filled in from the germline J gene. This CDR3 is also generated by other DNA sequences in the sample. The chain joins TRBV19 to TRBJ2-1; 7 nucleotides agree with TRBD1. This CDR3 is built from 13 residues. V dropped 8 bases and J dropped 3; count of bases not matched to a gene: 4. The germline V gene has CDR1 LNHDA and CDR2 SQIVND (reference sequence). CDR3 residues: CASGTGDYNEQFF. The sequenced CDR3 bases are TGTGCCAGTGGAACAGGGGACTACAATGAG. Full variable domain (outside the CDR3, taken from reference TRBV19 and TRBJ2-1): DGGITQSPKYLFRKEGQNVTLSCEQNLNHDAMYWYRQDPGQGLRLIYYSQIVNDFQKGDIAEGYSVSREKKESFPLTVTSAQKNPTAFYLCASGTGDYNEQFFGPGTRLTVL.

Comments on this clone: The CDR3 is cut off 3 residues early in the read; its end comes from the germline J gene. The chain recombines TRBV10-3 with TRBJ1-2; 8 positions agree with TRBD1. The germline V gene has CDR1 ENHRY and CDR2 SYGVKD. This CDR3 is 16 amino acids long. This chain's CDR3 is CAISEGGTGRFGGYTF. The sequenced CDR3 bases are TGTGCCATCAGTGAGGGTGGGACAGGTCGATTTGGGGGC.

As for this clone: The read ends 3 residues early relative to the CDR3; the germline J gene fills the gap. This chain connects TRBV20-1 to TRBJ2-1; a weak D match, TRBD1 (6 bases). The CDR3 loop spans 13 amino acids. V lost 4 bases and J 4 bases, leaving 11 bases between the germline ends. CDR1 is DFQATT and CDR2 is SNEGSKA in the germline V gene (reference sequence). The CDR3 protein is CSAMTQGYNEQFF. The part of the CDR3 DNA that was read is TGCAGTGCTATGACACAGGGTTACAATGAG.

Note on this clone: The read is 3 residues too short to cover the CDR3 end, so that end is filled in from the germline J gene. The chain joins TRBV2 to TRBJ2-3, with 14 bases identical to TRBD2. CDR3 size: 15 residues. Germline V gene lookup returns CDR1 SNHLY and CDR2 FYNNEI. Trimming at V came to 6 bases and at J to 6 bases, leaving 5 bases not matched to a gene. The CDR3 DNA, read in part, is TGTGCCAGCAGGGGACTAGCGGGAGTTAGCGATACG. This translates into CASRGLAGVSDT. From start to end, the CDR3 is CASRGLAGVSDTQYF. Based on the CDR3 plus reference TRBV2 and TRBJ2-3, the full variable domain is EPEVTQTPSHQVTQMGQEVILRCVPISNHLYFYWYRQILGQKVEFLVSFYNNEISEKSEIFDDQFSVERPDGSNFTLKIRSTKLEDSAMYFCASRGLAGVSDTQYFGPGTRLTVL.

The CDR3 protein is CAWMVGGNTIYF. Incomplete CDR3 DNA: TGTGCCTGGATGGTCGGTGGAAACACC. The chain combines TRBV30 with TRBJ1-3; D ambiguous. The sequence runs out 3 residues before the end of the CDR3; the remainder is reconstructed from the germline J gene. The germline V gene has CDR1 GTSNPN and CDR2 SVGIG (reference sequence). This CDR3 region has 12 residues. The V end was cut by 4 bases, the J end by 3 bases, with 7 bases between.

A remark on this clone: Read coverage stops 3 residues before the CDR3 terminus; the germline J gene supplies the remainder. This chain links TRBV5-5 with TRBJ1-3; D uncertain. CDR1 is SGHKS and CDR2 is YYEKEE in the germline V gene (reference sequence). CDR3 length: 14 residues. Trimming pared 1 base from V and 0 bases from J, leaving 5 bases between. The chain's CDR3 is CASSLSVSGNTIYF. CDR3 bases read: TGTGCCAGCAGCTTGTCGGTCTCTGGAAACACC.

Regarding this clone: The CDR3 end lies 3 residues beyond the end of the read and is filled in from the germline J gene. V gene TRBV7-2 combines with J gene TRBJ1-4; 10 bases align to TRBD1. J was trimmed by 7 bases and V by 0 bases; bases with no gene match: 5. This CDR3 region has 16 residues. Germline lookup yields CDR1 SGHTA and CDR2 FQGNSA. Incomplete CDR3 DNA: TGTGCCAGCAGCTTAGCTGGGACAGGGGATAGTGAAAAA. Translating gives CASSLAGTGDSEK. The CDR3 in full is CASSLAGTGDSEKLFF.

In regard to this clone: The CDR3 extends 3 residues past the end of the read, so its final part is completed from the germline J gene. The chain combines TRBV5-1 with TRBJ2-1; D is undetermined. CDR3 length: 12 residues. Trimming cost V 1 base and J 6 bases, with 5 bases left between them. Germline-derived CDR1 and CDR2 are SGHRS and YFSETQ. This chain's CDR3 is CASSLLVNEQFF. Incomplete CDR3 DNA: TGCGCCAGCAGCTTGTTAGTCAATGAG.

Remarks on this clone: The CDR3 end falls 3 residues outside the read, so it is completed with the germline J gene. The chain is built from TRBV7-2 and TRBJ2-1; D possibly corresponds to TRBD2 (6 bases). The CDR3 is 14 residues long. Trimming took off 3 bases at V and 7 bases at J, with 13 bases between the two ends. In germline, CDR1 is SGHTA, CDR2 FQGNSA. The CDR3 sequence: CASSFKAAGNEQFF. CDR3 DNA (partial): TGTGCCAGCAGCTTTAAGGCGGCGGGGAATGAG.

With respect to this clone: The read gets to within 3 residues of the CDR3 end, and the germline J gene fills in the rest. This chain uses TRBV7-8 with TRBJ2-2, with 9 bases fitting TRBD1. The V segment lost 5 bases and the J segment 3 bases; nucleotides outside the gene matches: 1. In germline, CDR1 is SGHVS, CDR2 FQNEAQ. This CDR3 spans 14 amino acids. The part of the CDR3 DNA that was read is TGTGCCAGCAGCGGGACAGGGCACACCGGGGAG. Translation: CASSGTGHTGE. In full, the CDR3 reads CASSGTGHTGELFF.

Note on this clone: The read ends 3 residues shy of where the CDR3 ends; the end is completed using the germline J gene. This chain connects TRBV20-1 to TRBJ1-6; D perhaps matches TRBD1 (5 bases). This CDR3 contains 14 residues. The germline V gene encodes CDR1 DFQATT and CDR2 SNEGSKA (reference sequence). The V gene lost 2 bases and the J gene lost 5 bases, with 10 bases spanning the gap. The CDR3 DNA, read in part, is TGCAGTGCTAGATCCGCGACAGATAATTCACCC. Its protein is CSARSATDNSP. From start to end, the CDR3 is CSARSATDNSPLHF.

A word on this clone: The read ends 3 residues before the CDR3 terminus; that terminus is restored from the germline J gene. This rearrangement joins TRBV20-1 to TRBJ2-1; D unclear. The V end lost 8 bases, the J end lost 4 bases, and 12 bases lay between the germline ends. The CDR3 spans 12 residues. Germline-derived CDR1 and CDR2 are DFQATT and SNEGSKA (reference sequence). Here the CDR3 reads CSFLIAYNEQFF. The part of the CDR3 DNA that was read is TGCAGTTTCCTAATAGCTTACAATGAG.

A remark on this clone: The DNA ends 3 residues before the CDR3 does, and the rest of the CDR3 is filled in from the germline J gene. V gene TRBV12-5 combines with J gene TRBJ1-1; no clear D gene. The CDR3 covers 11 residues. Germline V gives CDR1 LGHNT, CDR2 FRNRAP. CDR3 sequence: CASGLGQEAFF. The sequenced CDR3 bases are TGTGCTAGTGGTTTGGGGCAAGAA.

Notes on this clone: The read gets to within 3 residues of the CDR3 end, and the germline J gene fills in the rest. This chain joins TRBV29-1 and TRBJ1-1, with D maybe TRBD1 (6 bases). V gave up 5 bases and J gave up 4 bases, with 20 bases separating them. Germline V gives CDR1 SQVTM, CDR2 ANQGSEA. The CDR3 runs to 15 residues. The CDR3 DNA, read in part, is TGCAGCGTTCCCCCTACAGGGCTGATGAGCACTGAA. Its protein product is CSVPPTGLMSTE. From start to end, the CDR3 is CSVPPTGLMSTEAFF.

The CDR3 DNA, read in part, is TGCGCCAGCAGCCAACTGCGGGGTGGTACCTACGAG. Protein sequence: CASSQLRGGTYE. The whole CDR3 reads CASSQLRGGTYEQYF. This chain links TRBV4-1 with TRBJ2-7; TRBD2 might be the D (6 bases). The read comes to an end 3 residues before the CDR3 does, leaving the germline J gene to fill in the end. V dropped 2 bases and J dropped 2 bases, with 13 bases sitting between them. This CDR3 has 15 amino acids. Germline CDR1 reads MGHRA; CDR2 reads YSYEKL.

As regards this clone: Read coverage stops 3 residues before the CDR3 terminus; the germline J gene supplies the remainder. The V and J genes are TRBV5-1 and TRBJ1-1; D is uncertain. There are 13 residues in the CDR3. V gave up 2 bases and J gave up 1 base, with 6 bases separating them. Germline V gives CDR1 SGHRS, CDR2 YFSETQ. Incomplete CDR3 DNA: TGCGCCAGCAGCTTCAACTCGAACACTGAA. This translates into CASSFNSNTE. The entire CDR3 sequence reads CASSFNSNTEAFF.

Notes on this clone: The read ends 3 residues before the CDR3 terminus; that terminus is restored from the germline J gene. The chain is built from TRBV19 and TRBJ2-7; a possible D gene is TRBD2 (6 bases). This CDR3 comprises 13 residues. The germline gives CDR1 LNHDA, CDR2 SQIVND (reference sequence). Trimming stripped 5 bases from V and 1 base from J, with 9 bases between. The sequenced part of the CDR3 DNA is TGTGCCAGTAGTCTGGGGGGTTCCTACGAG. Encoded protein: CASSLGGSYE. The whole CDR3 region reads CASSLGGSYEQYF.

Concerning this clone itself: The sequence runs out 3 residues before the end of the CDR3; the remainder is reconstructed from the germline J gene. The gene calls are TRBV2 and TRBJ1-1; D is undetermined. Germline CDR1 reads SNHLY; CDR2 reads FYNNEI. There are 13 residues in the CDR3. V lost 6 bases to trimming and J lost 0 bases, with 8 bases between them. The sequenced part of the CDR3 DNA is TGTGCCAGCAGGATACAGATGAACACTGAA. Translated: CASRIQMNTE. The CDR3 as a whole reads CASRIQMNTEAFF. Full variable domain (rest looked up from reference TRBV2 and TRBJ1-1): EPEVTQTPSHQVTQMGQEVILRCVPISNHLYFYWYRQILGQKVEFLVSFYNNEISEKSEIFDDQFSVERPDGSNFTLKIRSTKLEDSAMYFCASRIQMNTEAFFGQGTRLTVV.

Of note for this clone: The read stops 3 residues short of the end of the CDR3; the missing end is completed from the germline J gene. The chain uses TRBV5-1 and TRBJ1-1; 10 bases line up with TRBD1. Germline loops: CDR1 SGHRS, CDR2 YFSETQ. The CDR3 sequence is 14 residues long. The CDR3 is CASSRQGAGVEAFF. The covered CDR3 bases are TGCGCCAGCAGCAGACAGGGGGCTGGGGTCGAA.

The CDR3 sequence is CASSITDNTGELFF. The sequenced CDR3 bases are TGTGCCAGTAGTATCACAGATAACACCGGGGAG. The chain couples TRBV19 to TRBJ2-2, with unresolved D. The CDR3 end is not reached by the read, which stops 3 residues before it; the germline J gene fills it in. The V end was cut by 3 bases, the J end by 2 bases, with 7 bases between. The CDR3 is 14 residues long. Germline lookup yields CDR1 LNHDA and CDR2 SQIVND (reference sequence).

Concerning this clone itself: Read sequence stops 3 residues before the CDR3 end, and the germline J gene provides the missing end. J is TRBJ2-5 and V is TRBV4-1; 13 bases agree with TRBD2. The CDR3 runs 18 residues. The germline gives CDR1 MGHRA, CDR2 YSYEKL. V lost 3 bases and J lost 4; bases outside the gene matches: 11. CDR3 bases read: TGCGCCAGCAGCCACCCTGGGACTAGCGGGATGGCCTTAGAGACC. Its translation is CASSHPGTSGMALET. Given in full, the CDR3 is CASSHPGTSGMALETQYF.

On this clone: The read falls 3 residues short of the CDR3 end, and the missing part is taken from the germline J gene. This rearrangement joins TRBV7-9 to TRBJ1-1; TRBD1 might be the D (5 bases). V lost 2 bases to trimming and J lost 7 bases, with 11 bases between them. Germline assignment: CDR1 SEHNR and CDR2 FQNEAQ (reference sequence). This CDR3 spans 13 amino acids. The CDR3 loop is CASSLFTGIEAFF. The CDR3 DNA, read in part, is TGTGCCAGCAGCTTATTCACAGGTATTGAA.

To note about this clone: The read is 3 residues too short to cover the CDR3 end, so that end is filled in from the germline J gene. The gene calls are TRBV5-1 and TRBJ1-1; TRBD1 agrees at 7 bases. The CDR3 is made up of 14 amino acids. V lost 4 bases, J lost 2 bases, and 5 bases stayed unmatched. Germline values: CDR1 SGHRS, CDR2 YFSETQ. The CDR3 is CASSPGQDNTEAFF. The sequenced part of the CDR3 DNA is TGCGCCAGCAGCCCTGGACAGGACAACACTGAA.

Comments on this clone: Sequencing ends 3 residues short of the CDR3 end; the germline J gene provides the rest. The genes are TRBV11-2 and TRBJ1-1; D call uncertain. Trimming pared 1 base from V and 1 base from J, leaving 10 bases between. Per the germline V gene, CDR1 is SGHAT and CDR2 is FQNNGV. The CDR3 extends over 15 amino acids. CDR3 in amino acids: CASSLGGFSNTEAFF. Partial CDR3 DNA: TGTGCCAGCAGCTTAGGAGGGTTTTCGAACACTGAA.

Regarding this clone: The read falls 3 residues short of the CDR3 end, and the missing part is taken from the germline J gene. The chain combines TRBV10-1 with TRBJ2-1; D may be TRBD2 (6 bases). V was shortened by 0 bases and J by 7 bases, with 13 bases between the two germline ends. Germline lookup yields CDR1 WNHNN and CDR2 SYGVQD (reference sequence). The CDR3 is made up of 15 amino acids. CDR3 sequence reads: CASSESRRASNEQFF. CDR3 bases read: TGCGCCAGCAGTGAGTCTAGGAGGGCCAGTAATGAG.

CDR3 DNA (partial): TGCAGTGCTCGCAGGCCAGGGGGCGTTCCTGGGGCCAACGTC. This codes for CSARRPGGVPGANV. The full CDR3 sequence reads CSARRPGGVPGANVLTF. This chain joins TRBV20-1 and TRBJ2-6, with 8 bases identical to TRBD1. With the read ending 3 residues before the CDR3 end, the germline J gene is used to fill in that end. Trimming removed 5 bases from V and 2 bases from J; junction bases left unmatched: 11. Germline assignment: CDR1 DFQATT and CDR2 SNEGSKA (reference sequence). The CDR3 length is 17 residues.

Details on this clone: The read finishes 3 residues shy of the CDR3 end, and the germline J gene is used to complete it. The gene calls are TRBV28 and TRBJ2-1, with 7 bases that match TRBD2. V trimming: 3 bases; J trimming: 4 bases; junction bases outside the gene matches: 6. The CDR3 length is 15 residues. Germline CDR1 and CDR2: MDHEN and SYDVKM. The CDR3 loop is CASSFGGSRYNEQFF. The part of the CDR3 DNA that was read is TGTGCCAGCAGTTTCGGCGGGAGCAGGTACAATGAG.

As regards this clone: The DNA ends 3 residues before the CDR3 does, and the rest of the CDR3 is filled in from the germline J gene. The chain carries TRBV28 and TRBJ2-2; 7 bases match TRBD2. With 6 bases clipped from V and 3 bases from J, the junction kept 10 bases outside the gene matches. Germline V lookup: CDR1 MDHEN, CDR2 SYDVKM. CDR3 length: 16 residues. CDR3 sequence: CASSSGGRGYTGELFF. The CDR3 DNA, read in part, is TGTGCCAGCAGCTCAGGAGGGAGGGGATACACCGGGGAG.

CDR3 DNA (partial): TGCAGTGCTAGTAAGGGGACTAACGTAGAAGAGACC. Translating gives CSASKGTNVEET. The whole CDR3 sequence reads CSASKGTNVEETQYF. This chain uses TRBV20-1 with TRBJ2-5, with TRBD2 matching 7 bases. The read terminates 3 residues ahead of where the CDR3 ends, so the germline J gene completes it. The CDR3 has 15 residues. CDR1 and CDR2 (germline): DFQATT, SNEGSKA (reference sequence). Losses at the gene ends were 3 bases for V and 3 bases for J; bases not matched to a gene: 10.

Turning to this clone: The read ends 3 residues before the CDR3 terminus; that terminus is restored from the germline J gene. This chain links TRBV6-4 with TRBJ1-1; D remains ambiguous. The CDR3 is 12 amino acids. CDR1 is MRHNA, CDR2 SNTAGT, per germline. The germline V and J ends were trimmed by 6 bases and 0 bases, with 5 bases remaining between them. The DNA read from the CDR3 is TGTGCCAGCAGAGGGTTGAACACTGAA. Its protein product is CASRGLNTE. From start to end, the CDR3 is CASRGLNTEAFF.

In regard to this clone: The CDR3 end is not reached by the read, which stops 3 residues before it; the germline J gene fills it in. The J gene is TRBJ2-7, the V gene TRBV4-1; possibly TRBD1 for D (6 bases). V was clipped by 1 base and J by 3 bases, with 10 bases between them. Germline CDR1 reads MGHRA; CDR2 reads YSYEKL. The CDR3 length is 14 residues. Partial CDR3 DNA: TGCGCCAGCAGCCAAGCCGAACAGGGCTACGAG. Translated: CASSQAEQGYE. The CDR3 in full is CASSQAEQGYEQYF.